The present entry profiles one T cell receptor (beta chain) with its context. The sample belongs to a study of PD-L1 blockade in urothelial cancer. About the research overall: The study started patients on atezolizumab around 2014, giving 1,200 mg intravenously every 3 weeks. Samples came from 3 weeks, at the second dose, and 6 weeks into treatment. Individuals in the cohort had been given 0 to 3 earlier chemotherapy regimens.

The time point: pretreatment peripheral blood. Here immunoSEQ multiplex PCR was the method, and the copy in TCRdb shows in-frame clones only, minus some. The sample holds around 70,000 clones, about 90% seen once. The V and J ends lost 0 bases and 1 base respectively, with 21 bases between them. Germline V gene lookup returns CDR1 ENHRY and CDR2 SYGVKD. The CDR3 extends over 20 amino acids. This receptor was taken from a man aged 70-80 years with urothelial cancer. The gene calls are TRBV10-3 and TRBJ2-2; perhaps TRBD1 as D (6 bases). Material: PBMCs, obtained around atezolizumab (anti-PD-L1) treatment. The CDR3: CAISESRQDRARGNTGELFF. CDR3 nucleotide sequence: TGTGCCATCAGTGAGTCTAGACAGGACCGGGCGAGGGGGAACACCGGGGAGCTGTTTTTT.